These T cell receptor beta chains were read from a single sample in a study of blood T cells in healthy people across ages. Each CDR3 protein is one row after TCRdb ran MiXCR on the 5' RACE reads. The sample shows around 940,000 distinct CDR3 sequences, about 53% of them seen only once. Specimen: blood. Receptor source: a woman aged 55-69 years in good health. CDR3s include the opening cysteine and the closing phenylalanine or tryptophan. Each record gives: J gene, D gene, V gene, clone size, CDR3 protein, CDR3 DNA. A D gene is named only where the DNA matches it firmly. Expanded clones get a size class; other rows say once, few or many, or leave the size out.

TRBJ2-5,TRBD2,TRBV6-5,-,CASSYPDTSGATVQETQYF,TGTGCCAGCAGCTACCCGGATACTAGCGGGGCGACAGTACAAGAGACCCAGTACTTC
TRBJ2-7,TRBD2,TRBV4-2,-,CASSQGAGGNYEQYF,TGTGCCAGCAGCCAAGGGGCGGGAGGAAACTACGAGCAGTACTTC
TRBJ2-5,TRBD1,TRBV5-1,-,CASSLGQGWETQYF,TGCGCCAGCAGCTTGGGACAGGGATGGGAGACCCAGTACTTC
TRBJ1-5,TRBD1,TRBV27,-,CASRQTGGPQPQHF,TGTGCCAGCAGGCAAACAGGGGGCCCTCAGCCCCAGCATTTT
TRBJ2-5,-,TRBV4-3,-,CASSQDRRGQETQYF,TGCGCCAGCAGCCAAGATCGGAGGGGCCAAGAGACCCAGTACTTC
TRBJ2-1,TRBD2,TRBV5-8,-,CASSWGTSEYNEQFF,TGTGCCAGCAGCTGGGGGACTAGCGAATACAATGAGCAGTTCTTC
TRBJ2-6,-,TRBV28,-,CASSVPDRPSGANVLTF,TGTGCCAGCAGTGTCCCGGACAGACCCTCTGGGGCCAACGTCCTGACTTTC
TRBJ2-7,TRBD1,TRBV3-1,-,CASSQVGRQGQYF,TGTGCCAGCAGCCAAGTGGGCAGACAGGGCCAGTATTTC
TRBJ2-7,TRBD1,TRBV15,few,CATSGGAGTGDYEQYF,TGTGCCACCAGCGGAGGAGCCGGGACAGGGGATTACGAGCAGTACTTC
TRBJ2-3,-,TRBV12-3/TRBV12-4,few,CASSLRRADTQYF,TGTGCCAGCAGTTTACGACGAGCAGATACGCAGTATTTT
TRBJ2-7,-,TRBV7-8,-,CASSLPLDGISHYEQYF,TGTGCCAGCAGCCTCCCCTTGGACGGGATTAGCCACTACGAGCAGTACTTC
TRBJ1-2,-,TRBV12-3/TRBV12-4,-,CASSSTIERGYTF,TGTGCCAGCAGTTCAACAATCGAGCGAGGCTACACCTTC
TRBJ1-2,-,TRBV3-1,many,CASSQEGQYGYTF,TGTGCCAGCAGCCAAGAAGGACAGTATGGCTACACCTTC
TRBJ2-1,-,TRBV7-2,once,CASGSVSPSQFF,TGTGCCAGCGGGTCAGTGTCGCCTAGTCAGTTCTTC
TRBJ2-1,-,TRBV20-1,-,CSALGVSSYSEQFF,TGCAGTGCGCTGGGCGTGAGCTCCTACAGTGAGCAGTTCTTC
TRBJ2-1,-,TRBV3-1,-,CASSLLRASNEQFF,TGTGCCAGCAGCCTATTACGGGCCTCCAATGAGCAGTTCTTC
TRBJ1-6,-,TRBV7-2,few,CASSPDDDSPLHF,TGTGCCAGCAGCCCTGACGACGATTCACCCCTCCACTTT
TRBJ2-3,-,TRBV6-2/TRBV6-3,few,CASSYSLPADTQYF,TGTGCCAGCAGTTACTCCCTGCCGGCAGATACGCAGTATTTT
TRBJ2-3,-,TRBV12-3/TRBV12-4,few,CASSLGGSVDTQYF,TGTGCCAGCAGTCTCGGGGGCTCCGTGGATACGCAGTATTTT
TRBJ2-1,TRBD1,TRBV27,-,CASSRPYPAGGSYNEQFF,TGTGCCAGCAGCCGACCGTACCCGGCAGGGGGCTCTTACAATGAGCAGTTCTTC
TRBJ2-5,-,TRBV29-1,-,CSVVPGKGEQYF,TGCAGCGTTGTCCCGGGGAAGGGGGAGCAGTACTTC
TRBJ2-3,-,TRBV4-3,many,CASSQERSGLTDTQYF,TGCGCCAGCAGCCAAGAAAGGAGCGGACTCACAGATACGCAGTATTTT
TRBJ2-3,-,TRBV20-1,-,CSARWSADTQYF,TGCAGTGCTAGGTGGTCGGCAGATACGCAGTATTTT
TRBJ2-1,-,TRBV27,-,CASRSLTFEQFF,TGTGCCAGCAGATCTCTCACTTTTGAGCAGTTCTTC
TRBJ2-3,-,TRBV9,-,CASSVDLTSDTQYF,TGTGCCAGCAGCGTAGATCTGACTTCAGATACGCAGTATTTT
TRBJ1-5,TRBD1,TRBV12-3/TRBV12-4,-,CASSWTGQQTHQPQHF,TGTGCCAGCAGTTGGACAGGGCAACAGACGCATCAGCCCCAGCATTTT
TRBJ1-6,-,TRBV2,-,CASETDSPLHF,TGTGCCAGCGAAACAGATTCACCCCTCCACTTT
TRBJ2-3,TRBD2,TRBV7-2,few,CASSFTSGRARDTQYF,TGTGCCAGCAGCTTCACTAGCGGGAGGGCCAGAGATACGCAGTATTTT
TRBJ2-3,TRBD2,TRBV7-8,few,CASTSLSLAGGGTDTQYF,TGTGCCAGCACCTCTCTCTCTCTAGCGGGAGGGGGGACAGATACGCAGTATTTT
TRBJ2-7,-,TRBV25-1,-,CASSEWGGTTEQYF,TGTGCCAGCAGTGAATGGGGCGGTACTACGGAGCAGTACTTC
TRBJ2-1,TRBD1,TRBV7-2,-,CASSLTPGQGPYNEQFF,TGTGCCAGCAGCTTAACCCCGGGACAGGGCCCCTACAATGAGCAGTTCTTC
TRBJ2-4,-,TRBV20-1,-,CSARPPGGAKNIQYF,TGCAGTGCTAGACCCCCCGGCGGAGCCAAAAACATTCAGTACTTC
TRBJ2-1,-,TRBV20-1,-,CSARDHGTLGGEQFF,TGCAGTGCTAGAGATCATGGGACCCTGGGTGGTGAGCAGTTCTTC
TRBJ2-3,-,TRBV27,-,CASSRSGRTDTQYF,TGTGCCAGCAGTAGGAGCGGACGCACAGATACGCAGTATTTT
TRBJ1-2,-,TRBV25-1,few,CASSRIQDYGYTF,TGTGCCAGCAGTCGGATACAGGATTATGGCTACACCTTC
TRBJ1-2,TRBD1,TRBV7-6,-,CASSPPGQGCDYTF,TGTGCCAGCAGCCCGCCGGGACAGGGGTGTGACTACACCTTC
TRBJ2-3,-,TRBV4-2,once,CASSQDFQRSTDTRYF,TGTGCCAGCAGCCAAGATTTTCAGAGAAGCACAGATACGCGGTATTTT
TRBJ2-1,TRBD2,TRBV12-5,-,CASAKTSGTYNEQFF,TGTGCTAGTGCCAAGACTAGCGGGACTTACAATGAGCAGTTCTTC
TRBJ1-5,-,TRBV6-5,-,CASSSDYSNQPQHF,TGTGCCAGCAGCTCGGACTATAGCAATCAGCCCCAGCATTTT
TRBJ2-1,TRBD2,TRBV6-4,-,CASSDSSGDYNEQFF,TGTGCCAGCAGTGACTCTAGCGGGGATTACAATGAGCAGTTCTTC
TRBJ2-7,TRBD1,TRBV5-6,-,CASSLERGQGATEQYF,TGTGCCAGCAGCTTGGAACGCGGACAGGGGGCGACCGAGCAGTACTTC
TRBJ2-3,-,TRBV6-2/TRBV6-3,few,CASRLPRVARGTDTQYF,TGTGCCAGCAGACTCCCGAGAGTAGCGAGGGGCACAGATACGCAGTATTTT
TRBJ2-3,TRBD2,TRBV20-1,few,CSARSTSGRFTDTQYF,TGCAGTGCTAGAAGCACTAGCGGGAGGTTCACAGATACGCAGTATTTT
TRBJ2-7,TRBD2,TRBV7-2,few,CASSHSSGASGRSSYEQYF,TGTGCCAGCAGCCATTCATCCGGGGCTAGCGGAAGGAGCTCCTACGAGCAGTACTTC
TRBJ2-7,-,TRBV20-1,-,CSATMPGRASYEQYF,TGCAGTGCTACCATGCCGGGACGGGCCTCCTACGAGCAGTACTTC
TRBJ2-3,-,TRBV21-1,-,CASSKGLGGGTDTQYF,TGTGCCAGCAGCAAAGGACTAGGAGGTGGCACAGATACGCAGTATTTT
TRBJ2-7,TRBD2,TRBV4-2,-,CASSQVRSSGTSYEQYF,TGTGCCAGCAGCCAAGTCCGTTCTAGCGGGACGTCCTACGAGCAGTACTTC
TRBJ1-2,-,TRBV6-5,-,CASSYGHGYGYTF,TGTGCCAGCAGTTATGGACACGGATATGGCTACACCTTC
TRBJ2-1,TRBD2,TRBV7-6,-,CASSLHFREAIGNEQFF,TGTGCCAGCAGCTTACATTTCCGGGAGGCGATCGGAAATGAGCAGTTCTTC
TRBJ2-7,-,TRBV5-5,-,CARSVAGTRSYEQYF,TGCGCCCGCAGCGTAGCCGGGACTCGGTCCTACGAGCAGTACTTC
TRBJ2-1,TRBD2,TRBV7-8,few,CASSPRTSGTVGYNEQFF,TGTGCCAGCAGCCCAAGGACTAGCGGGACGGTAGGATACAATGAGCAGTTCTTC
TRBJ2-1,-,TRBV20-1,-,CSAIPRRGVYNEQFF,TGCAGTGCAATTCCTAGACGAGGGGTCTACAATGAGCAGTTCTTC
TRBJ2-3,-,TRBV4-1,few,CASSQPWGERADTQYF,TGCGCCAGCAGCCAACCTTGGGGGGAGAGGGCAGATACGCAGTATTTT
TRBJ2-4,TRBD2,TRBV4-2,-,CASSQDGREGGEQYF,TGTGCCAGCAGCCAAGATGGGCGGGAGGGCGGTGAGCAGTACTTC
TRBJ2-7,TRBD2,TRBV10-2,-,CASSEHGGTSYEQYF,TGCGCCAGCAGTGAGCACGGGGGGACCTCCTACGAGCAGTACTTC
TRBJ1-1,-,TRBV12-3/TRBV12-4,-,CASSYGQMNTEAFF,TGTGCCAGCAGTTATGGACAGATGAACACTGAAGCTTTCTTT